This TCR beta chain was recovered during a study of blood T cell repertoires in COVID-19. Looking at the study overall: Sites in the United States, Italy and Spain provided acute and convalescent COVID-19 samples. The analysed material was cDNA or gDNA that came from T cells, B-cell-depleted T cells, or PBMCs.

This CDR3 is 17 amino acids long. The germline CDR1 and CDR2 sequences are SNHLY and FYNNEI. J gave up 10 bases and V 6 bases, and 17 bases lay outside the gene matches. This clone was observed a handful of times. In the source study's methods: Quantification of nucleated cells was approximated via reference gene primer amplification. Profiled with immunoSEQ multiplex PCR; TCRdb holds only in-frame clones, not every one. V, J and clone size are those of that table, while D and trimming were read from the DNA. The sample contains 250,000 to 300,000 clones, 70% to 90% of which appear only once. Sequencing was performed on peripheral blood. The clonotype comes from a woman in her 70s with acute or convalescent COVID-19. The V call is TRBV2, the J call TRBJ1-6; TRBD1 matches 8 bases. CDR3 bases: TGTGCCAGCAGCTTTTTTTCGGCGACAGGGGTGGGATCACCCCTCCACTTT. Protein product: CASSFFSATGVGSPLHF.